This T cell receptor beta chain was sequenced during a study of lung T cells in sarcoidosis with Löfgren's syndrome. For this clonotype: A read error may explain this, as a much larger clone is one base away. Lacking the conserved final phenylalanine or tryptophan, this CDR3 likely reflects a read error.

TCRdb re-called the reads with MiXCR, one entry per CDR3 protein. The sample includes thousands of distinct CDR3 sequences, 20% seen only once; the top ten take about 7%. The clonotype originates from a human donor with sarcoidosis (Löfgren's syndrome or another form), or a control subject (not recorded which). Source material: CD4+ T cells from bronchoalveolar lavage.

The CDR3 loop is CASSSSALNEQFI. CDR3 DNA sequence: TGTGCCAGTAGCTCCAGCGCCCTTAATGAGCAGTTCATC. The chain joins TRBV19 to TRBJ2-1; D unresolved. Trimming pared 6 bases from V and 7 bases from J, leaving 13 bases between. The CDR3 totals 13 residues. Germline V gene sequence: CDR1 LNHDA, CDR2 SQIVND (reference sequence).